This T cell receptor (beta chain) was sequenced for a study of blood T cell repertoires in COVID-19. As for the study in general: Collection of acute and convalescent COVID-19 samples took place in the United States, Italy and Spain. The analysed material was cDNA or gDNA that came from T cells, B-cell-depleted T cells, or PBMCs.

The CDR3 totals 15 residues. The V end lost 6 bases, the J end lost 5 bases, and 16 bases lay between the germline ends. The germline CDR1 and CDR2 sequences are SGHTA and FQGNSA. Under the authors' procedure: Cell counts per sample came from amplifying reference gene primers. Some clones are missing from TCRdb's copy, which holds only in-frame ones; the method was immunoSEQ multiplex PCR. V and J calls and clone size are those listed in that table; D and trimming were worked out from the DNA. This sample has approximately 270,000 clones; approximately 83% occur once, and the top ten carry approximately 11%.

Sequenced input: peripheral blood. This chain joins TRBV7-2 and TRBJ1-4; D remains ambiguous. The receptor was isolated from a woman aged 65 to 85 with acute or convalescent COVID-19. CDR3 nucleotides: TGTGCCAGCAGAGGAGGGCACACACCCAATGAAAAACTGTTTTTT. Protein: CASRGGHTPNEKLFF.